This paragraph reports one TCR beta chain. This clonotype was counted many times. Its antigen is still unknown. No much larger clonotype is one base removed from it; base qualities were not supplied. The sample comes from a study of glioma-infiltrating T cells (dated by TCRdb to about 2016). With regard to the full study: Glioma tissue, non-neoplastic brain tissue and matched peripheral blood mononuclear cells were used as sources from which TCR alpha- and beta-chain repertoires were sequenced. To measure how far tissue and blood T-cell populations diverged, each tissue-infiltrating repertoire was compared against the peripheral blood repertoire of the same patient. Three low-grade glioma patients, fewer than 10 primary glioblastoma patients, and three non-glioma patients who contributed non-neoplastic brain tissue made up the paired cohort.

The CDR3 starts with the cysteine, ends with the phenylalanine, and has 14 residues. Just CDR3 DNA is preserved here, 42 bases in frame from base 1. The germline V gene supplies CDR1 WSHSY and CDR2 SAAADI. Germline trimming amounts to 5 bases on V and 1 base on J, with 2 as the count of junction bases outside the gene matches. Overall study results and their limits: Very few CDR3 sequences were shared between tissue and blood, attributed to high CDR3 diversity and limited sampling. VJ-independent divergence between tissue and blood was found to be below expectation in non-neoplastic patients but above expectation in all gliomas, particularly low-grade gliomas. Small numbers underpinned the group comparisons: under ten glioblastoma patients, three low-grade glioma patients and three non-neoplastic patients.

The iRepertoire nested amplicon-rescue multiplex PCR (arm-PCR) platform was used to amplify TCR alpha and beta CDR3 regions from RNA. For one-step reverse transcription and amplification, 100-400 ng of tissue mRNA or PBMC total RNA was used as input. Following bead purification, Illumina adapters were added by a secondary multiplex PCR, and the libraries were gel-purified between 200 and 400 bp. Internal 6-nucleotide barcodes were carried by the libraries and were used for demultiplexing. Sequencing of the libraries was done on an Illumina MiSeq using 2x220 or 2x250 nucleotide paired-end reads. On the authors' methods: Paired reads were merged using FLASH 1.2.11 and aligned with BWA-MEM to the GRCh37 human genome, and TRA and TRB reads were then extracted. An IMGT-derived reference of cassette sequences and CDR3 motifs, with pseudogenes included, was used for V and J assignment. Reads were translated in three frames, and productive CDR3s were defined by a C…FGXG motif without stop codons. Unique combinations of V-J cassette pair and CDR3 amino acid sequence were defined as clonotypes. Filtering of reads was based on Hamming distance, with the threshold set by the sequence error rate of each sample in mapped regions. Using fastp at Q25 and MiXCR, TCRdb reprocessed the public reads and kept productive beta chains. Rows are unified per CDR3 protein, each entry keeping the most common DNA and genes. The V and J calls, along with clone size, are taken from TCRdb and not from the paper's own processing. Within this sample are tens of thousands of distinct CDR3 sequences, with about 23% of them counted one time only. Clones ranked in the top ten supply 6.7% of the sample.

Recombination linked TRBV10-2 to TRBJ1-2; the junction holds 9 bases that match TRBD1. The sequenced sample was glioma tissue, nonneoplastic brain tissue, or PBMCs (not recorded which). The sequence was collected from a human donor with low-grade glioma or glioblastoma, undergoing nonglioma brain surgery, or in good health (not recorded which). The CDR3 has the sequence CASSRTGDNYGYTF. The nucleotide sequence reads TGCGCCAGCAGTCGGACAGGGGATAACTATGGCTACACCTTC.